This entry lists 30 T cell receptor beta chains sequenced from one sample in a study of cytomegalovirus exposure and HLA in healthy donors. Use of 60 Vbeta and 13 Jbeta primers characterized the PCR. Repertoires were generated with immunoSEQ multiplex PCR, while TCRdb's copy carries only in-frame clones and drops some. The sample holds roughly 120,000 clones, around three quarters seen once. The sample was PBMCs. These TCRs come from a woman younger than 35 in good health and CMV-seropositive.

This chain links TRBV30 with TRBJ2-7; D possibly corresponds to TRBD2 (5 bases). Per germline, CDR1 GTSNPN and CDR2 SVGIG (reference sequence). The length of the CDR3 is 13 residues. V was clipped by 5 bases and J by 1 base, with 12 bases between them. The CDR3 DNA reads as TGTGCCTGGGTCAGCGGTATATCCTACGAGCAGTACTTC. Translated, it gives CAWVSGISYEQYF.

V gene TRBV2 combines with J gene TRBJ1-1, with 8 bases matching TRBD1. CDR3 length: 14 amino acids. Germline CDR1 is SNHLY and CDR2 is FYNNEI. The V gene end was trimmed by 8 bases and the J gene end by 4 bases; junction bases not matched to a gene: 9. CDR3 in amino acids: CASLPRGRGTEAFF. CDR3 in DNA: TGTGCCAGCCTACCCAGGGGGCGAGGCACTGAAGCTTTCTTT. Complete variable domain (other parts from reference TRBV2 and TRBJ1-1): EPEVTQTPSHQVTQMGQEVILRCVPISNHLYFYWYRQILGQKVEFLVSFYNNEISEKSEIFDDQFSVERPDGSNFTLKIRSTKLEDSAMYFCASLPRGRGTEAFFGQGTRLTVV.

This clone was recorded once. The chain recombines TRBV6-4 with TRBJ2-3, with TRBD2 matching 15 bases. Trimming took 4 bases from V and 1 from J; bases not matched to a gene: 0. The CDR3 runs to 16 residues. Looked up from germline, CDR1 is MRHNA and CDR2 is SNTAGT. The CDR3 DNA reads as TGTGCCAGCAGTGGGACTAGCGGGAGGGGCACAGATACGCAGTATTTT. This translates into CASSGTSGRGTDTQYF.

V usage is TRBV6-5 and J usage is TRBJ2-7, with D possibly being TRBD2 (6 bases). In germline, CDR1 is MNHEY, CDR2 SVGAGI. Trimming removed 4 bases from V and 7 bases from J, with 8 bases in between. This CDR3 spans 11 amino acids. The chain's CDR3 is CASSLGGEQYF. In DNA form, the CDR3 reads TGTGCCAGCAGTTTAGGAGGGGAGCAGTACTTC.

The V and J genes are TRBV5-1 and TRBJ2-5; 7 nucleotides agree with TRBD2. The trim removed 6 bases at V and 3 bases at J, leaving 8 bases unmatched. This CDR3 comprises 14 residues. Per the germline V gene, CDR1 is SGHRS and CDR2 is YFSETQ. The CDR3 here is CASTTREGEETQYF. CDR3 nucleotide sequence: TGCGCCAGCACCACCAGGGAGGGAGAAGAGACCCAGTACTTC. The full variable domain, in which reference TRBV5-1 and TRBJ2-5 provide the parts outside the CDR3, is KAGVTQTPRYLIKTRGQQVTLSCSPISGHRSVSWYQQTPGQGLQFLFEYFSETQRNKGNFPGRFSGRQFSNSRSEMNVSTLELGDSALYLCASTTREGEETQYFGPGTRLLVL.

The genes are TRBV28 and TRBJ2-5, with a possible D match to TRBD1 (6 bases). Germline V gene data show CDR1 as MDHEN and CDR2 as SYDVKM. This CDR3 has 14 residues. V gave up 1 base and J gave up 4 bases, with 10 bases separating them. CDR3 in amino acids: CASSLSGGTETQYF. Here the CDR3 DNA reads TGTGCCAGCAGTTTATCTGGGGGCACAGAGACCCAGTACTTC.

V is TRBV6-5 and J is TRBJ1-2; D ambiguous. With 6 bases removed from V and 3 bases from J, the gap between germline ends came to 17 bases. Germline assignment: CDR1 MNHEY and CDR2 SVGAGI. The CDR3 length is 15 residues. The chain's CDR3 is CASSDIRREDYGYTF. The CDR3 bases are TGTGCCAGCAGCGACATTCGGAGGGAGGACTATGGCTACACCTTC.

The chain is built from TRBV10-1 and TRBJ2-5; 10 nucleotides align to TRBD1. The CDR3 is 15 amino acids. Germline values: CDR1 WNHNN, CDR2 SYGVQD (reference sequence). V was pared by 3 bases and J by 4 bases, with 5 bases of the junction left unmatched. DNA for the CDR3: TGCGCCAGCAGTGAAGGGACAGGGGCTGGAGAGACCCAGTACTTC. It yields the protein CASSEGTGAGETQYF.

This sequence joins TRBV19 and TRBJ1-1; D remains unclear. The CDR3 is 15 amino acids. The germline CDR1 and CDR2 sequences are LNHDA and SQIVND (reference sequence). V lost 2 bases to trimming and J lost 4 bases, with 14 bases between them. As DNA, the CDR3 is TGTGCCAGTAGTATAAGTTCACAGTCGGCCACTGAAGCTTTCTTT. This translates into CASSISSQSATEAFF.

The count of this clone is one. The chain combines TRBV11-3 with TRBJ1-2; no clear D. This CDR3 region has 18 residues. From germline, CDR1 is SGHNT and CDR2 YENEEA. The V end lost 4 bases, the J end lost 4 bases, and 25 bases lay between the germline ends. The CDR3 region has the DNA TGTGCCAGCAGCTCCCAAGACCCGACAAACCTTCCTCTCTATGGCTACACCTTC. The encoded protein is CASSSQDPTNLPLYGYTF.

This chain connects TRBV2 to TRBJ2-3; D gene uncertain. Trimming cost V 10 bases and J 10 bases, with 15 bases left between them. CDR1 SNHLY and CDR2 FYNNEI come from the germline V gene. CDR3 length: 11 amino acids. CDR3 DNA sequence: TGTGCCACTTCCCCCCTAGTTTCGCAGTATTTT. This sequence encodes CATSPLVSQYF. Full variable domain (rest looked up from reference TRBV2 and TRBJ2-3): EPEVTQTPSHQVTQMGQEVILRCVPISNHLYFYWYRQILGQKVEFLVSFYNNEISEKSEIFDDQFSVERPDGSNFTLKIRSTKLEDSAMYFCATSPLVSQYFGPGTRLTVL.

This chain connects TRBV7-2 to TRBJ1-1, with 8 bases lining up with TRBD1. Trimming removed 1 base from V and 6 bases from J; junction bases left unmatched: 4. Germline CDR1 reads SGHTA; CDR2 reads FQGNSA. The CDR3 covers 14 residues. The CDR3 DNA reads TGTGCCAGCAGCTTAGGGACAGGGTCCTCTGAAGCTTTCTTT. Encoded protein: CASSLGTGSSEAFF.

This clone has only a few counts. The chain uses TRBV25-1 and TRBJ1-4; the D gene is possibly TRBD1 (5 bases). Germline CDR1 is MGHDK and CDR2 is SYGVNS. The length of the CDR3 is 14 residues. Between the trimmed V and J ends, which lost 7 bases and 0 bases, there was a span of 9 bases. The CDR3 is CASTEQATNEKLFF. CDR3 DNA sequence: TGTGCCAGCACGGAACAGGCAACTAATGAAAAACTGTTTTTT.

This chain connects TRBV19 to TRBJ1-2; unclear D gene. The length of the CDR3 is 13 residues. Germline CDR1 LNHDA, CDR2 SQIVND (reference sequence). Trimming stripped 7 bases from V and 13 bases from J, with 22 bases between. For the CDR3, the DNA is TGTGCCAGTACCTCTTTGACCGGAGGGCCCCTCACCTTC. Translation: CASTSLTGGPLTF. Full variable domain (remainder filled in from reference TRBV19 and TRBJ1-2): DGGITQSPKYLFRKEGQNVTLSCEQNLNHDAMYWYRQDPGQGLRLIYYSQIVNDFQKGDIAEGYSVSREKKESFPLTVTSAQKNPTAFYLCASTSLTGGPLTFGSGTRLTVV.

The V gene is TRBV4-1, the J gene TRBJ2-5, with 9 bases matching TRBD2. This CDR3 is built from 19 residues. Germline CDR1 reads MGHRA; CDR2 reads YSYEKL. The V and J ends lost 0 bases and 4 bases, in that order; junction bases with no gene match: 15. CDR3: CASSQERSSGIGFRETQYF. Here the CDR3 DNA reads TGCGCCAGCAGCCAAGAAAGGTCTAGCGGGATAGGTTTCCGAGAGACCCAGTACTTC.

The chain couples TRBV5-1 to TRBJ2-7, with no clear D. Germline V gene data show CDR1 as SGHRS and CDR2 as YFSETQ. Trimming stripped 0 bases from V and 3 bases from J, with 7 bases between. CDR3 length equals 13 residues. The CDR3 region has the DNA TGCGCCAGCAGCTTGGCAAGCGACTACGAGCAGTACTTC. Its translation is CASSLASDYEQYF.

The chain is built from TRBV7-9 and TRBJ2-4; no reliable D call. Germline V gene lookup returns CDR1 SEHNR and CDR2 FQNEAQ (reference sequence). CDR3 size: 16 residues. V was cut by 0 bases and J by 0 bases, with 9 bases left in between. The CDR3 bases are TGTGCCAGCAGCTTAGCTGAGGAGCTAGCCAAAAACATTCAGTACTTC. This encodes CASSLAEELAKNIQYF.

The rearrangement joins TRBV6-1 to TRBJ2-6; D is undetermined. The CDR3 length is 13 residues. V lost 6 bases, J lost 0 bases, and 3 bases lay in between. Germline values: CDR1 MNHNS, CDR2 SASEGT. The CDR3 is CASSGSGANVLTF. The DNA of the CDR3 is TGTGCCAGCAGCGGCTCTGGGGCCAACGTCCTGACTTTC.

The V and J genes are TRBV5-4 and TRBJ2-7, with D possibly TRBD2 on 7 matching bases. CDR1 and CDR2 (germline): SGHNT, YYREEE (reference sequence). The CDR3 has 13 amino acids. V was trimmed by 0 bases and J by 7 bases, leaving 11 bases between them. CDR3 nucleotide sequence: TGTGCCAGCAGCTTGGCAGGGGAGGGGGAGCAGTACTTC. Protein sequence: CASSLAGEGEQYF.

The rearrangement uses TRBV5-4 and TRBJ2-5, with 7 bases aligning to TRBD1. Germline CDR1 SGHNT, CDR2 YYREEE (reference sequence). The CDR3 runs 15 residues. Unmatched junction bases numbered 9, after V lost 4 bases and J lost 3 bases. The CDR3: CASSPLAGGKETQYF. CDR3 bases: TGTGCCAGCAGCCCTCTGGCAGGGGGAAAAGAGACCCAGTACTTC.

CDR3: CASRSRDRNTGELFF. As DNA, the CDR3 is TGTGCCAGCAGGTCCCGGGACAGGAACACCGGGGAGCTGTTTTTT. The V gene is TRBV6-5, the J gene TRBJ2-2; 7 bases align to TRBD1. Looked up from germline, CDR1 is MNHEY and CDR2 is SVGAGI. The V and J ends lost 6 bases and 1 base, in that order; junction bases with no gene match: 5. This CDR3 comprises 15 residues.

The chain is built from TRBV6-5 and TRBJ1-1; weak D call: TRBD1 (6 bases). There are 11 residues in the CDR3. The V end lost 5 bases, the J end lost 7 bases, and 8 bases lay between the germline ends. Germline CDR1 and CDR2: MNHEY and SVGAGI. The CDR3 DNA sequence: TGTGCCAGCAGTACGGACAGTGAAGCTTTCTTT. Encoded protein: CASSTDSEAFF.

V and J are TRBV27 and TRBJ1-2, with D possibly TRBD1 on 5 matching bases. The CDR3 sequence is 15 residues long. Germline-derived CDR1 and CDR2 are MNHEY and SMNVEV (reference sequence). V lost 3 bases to trimming and J lost 7 bases, with 18 bases between them. The CDR3 reads CASSLRPTGMGGYTF. DNA of the CDR3: TGTGCCAGCAGTTTGCGCCCTACAGGCATGGGTGGCTACACCTTC.

This chain uses TRBV6-6 with TRBJ1-2, with TRBD1 matching 7 bases. The length of the CDR3 is 14 residues. Trimming at V came to 7 bases and at J to 1 base, leaving 6 bases not matched to a gene. Germline V CDR1 and CDR2: MNHNY, SVGAGI (reference sequence). The CDR3 protein is CASNEGASNYGYTF. CDR3 DNA sequence: TGTGCCAGCAATGAGGGGGCAAGTAACTATGGCTACACCTTC.

This chain connects TRBV5-1 to TRBJ1-2, with TRBD1 matching 7 bases. Germline-derived CDR1 and CDR2 are SGHRS and YFSETQ. The J segment lost 4 bases and the V segment lost 4 bases, leaving 4 bases of the junction unmatched. This CDR3 has 13 residues. CDR3 DNA: TGCGCCAGCAGCCTGGGACAGTCCTATGGCTACACCTTC. Its protein is CASSLGQSYGYTF.

This clone showed up just a few times. The V call is TRBV2, the J call TRBJ1-1, with 12 bases fitting TRBD1. The CDR3 length is 15 residues. Losses at the gene ends were 5 bases for V and 4 bases for J; bases not matched to a gene: 5. CDR1 is SNHLY and CDR2 is FYNNEI in the germline V gene. Here the CDR3 DNA reads TGTGCCAGCAGTTGGGGGGACAGGGGGCTCACTGAAGCTTTCTTT. Protein product: CASSWGDRGLTEAFF.

This chain joins TRBV11-3 and TRBJ2-7; TRBD1 agrees at 9 bases. The CDR3 covers 18 residues. Looked up from germline, CDR1 is SGHNT and CDR2 is YENEEA. The junction had 11 bases not matched to a gene; V was cut back by 0 bases and J by 2 bases. The CDR3 region has the DNA TGTGCCAGCAGCTTAGATCGAGGTGGTGGACAGGGGACCTACGAGCAGTACTTC. Translation gives CASSLDRGGGQGTYEQYF. Filled out from reference TRBV11-3 and TRBJ2-7, the complete variable domain reads EAGVVQSPRYKIIEKKQPVAFWCNPISGHNTLYWYLQNLGQGPELLIRYENEEAVDDSQLPKDRFSAERLKGVDSTLKIQPAELGDSAVYLCASSLDRGGGQGTYEQYFGPGTRLTVT.

The V and J genes are TRBV6-1 and TRBJ1-4; maybe TRBD1 (6 bases). V lost 2 bases to trimming and J lost 14 bases, with 9 bases between them. Germline CDR1 is MNHNS and CDR2 is SASEGT. This CDR3 contains 11 residues. Written as DNA, the CDR3 is TGTGCCAGCAGTGAAACAGGGAGTCTGTTTTTT. Protein sequence: CASSETGSLFF.

This chain joins TRBV6-5 and TRBJ2-7, with 10 bases lining up with TRBD2. Per the germline V gene, CDR1 is MNHEY and CDR2 is SVGAGI. This CDR3 comprises 13 residues. The ends lost 8 bases at V and 3 bases at J; junction bases unmatched: 4. CDR3 sequence reads: CASRAGGNYEQYF. The CDR3 nucleotides read TGTGCCAGCCGAGCGGGAGGGAACTACGAGCAGTACTTC.

The genes are TRBV2 and TRBJ1-1; 8 bases map to TRBD1. V shed 7 bases and J 12 bases; nucleotides not matched to a gene: 16. From germline, CDR1 is SNHLY and CDR2 FYNNEI. This CDR3 region has 14 residues. The CDR3: CASTPRGQAGNTFF. CDR3 DNA sequence: TGTGCCAGCACCCCTAGGGGACAGGCCGGTAATACTTTCTTT.